This T cell receptor (beta chain) appears in the sequencing data of a study of T cell changes during pregnancy in multiple sclerosis. Unmatched junction bases numbered 3, after V lost 2 bases and J lost 1 base. CDR1 is SGHDT, CDR2 YYEEEE, per germline. CDR3 size: 14 residues. This clone was seen a single time. The method was immunoSEQ multiplex PCR; TCRdb's version includes in-frame clones alone and lacks a portion of them. Seen here are 35,000 to 45,000 clones, about 85% observed once, and the top ten hold under 1%. The sample in question was CD4+ T cells from peripheral blood mononuclear cells, obtained after pregnancy. This chain connects TRBV5-6 to TRBJ2-7; TRBD1 agrees at 7 bases. This TCR derives from a female donor with multiple sclerosis, enrolled in a pregnancy study. The CDR3 nucleotides are TGTGCCAGCAGCTTCACAGGGGTTTCCTACGAGCAGTACTTC. Translating it yields CASSFTGVSYEQYF.